These 6 T cell receptor beta chains were all obtained from the same sample, sequenced in a study of T cells in Graves' hyperthyroidism and ophthalmopathy. Template material for amplifying TCR beta CDR3 regions consisted of RNA transcripts. The HTBI primer set served for first-round RT-PCR of the TCR CDR3. TCRdb reprocessed the multiplex PCR reads with MiXCR, giving one entry per CDR3 protein. In the table there are 370,000 or so distinct CDR3 sequences, just under 25% of which are singletons. Source material: blood. The receptors stem from a middle-aged man with Graves' hyperthyroidism.

The sample holds a few counts of this clonotype. The chain uses TRBV2 and TRBJ2-6, with D possibly TRBD1 on 5 matching bases. The V gene lost 9 bases and the J gene lost 2 bases, with 17 bases spanning the gap. CDR1 SNHLY and CDR2 FYNNEI come from the germline V gene. This CDR3 comprises 16 residues. CDR3 DNA sequence: TGTGCCAGTCGCAGGGATTTAGATCCTGGGGCCAACGTCCTGACTTTC. It is translated as CASRRDLDPGANVLTF.

This clonotype was picked up many times. The CDR3 nucleotides are TGTGCCAGCAGTTTATCCTCCCCCGCACCAGCGCAGTATTTT. It encodes CASSLSSPAPAQYF. The chain uses TRBV28 and TRBJ2-3, with unresolved D. The germline V gene has CDR1 MDHEN and CDR2 SYDVKM. V dropped 1 base and J dropped 10 bases, with 15 bases sitting between them. The length of the CDR3 is 14 residues. Complete variable domain (other parts from reference TRBV28 and TRBJ2-3): DVKVTQSSRYLVKRTGEKVFLECVQDMDHENMFWYRQDPGLGLRLIYFSYDVKMKEKGDIPEGYSVSREKKERFSLILESASTNQTSMYLCASSLSSPAPAQYFGPGTRLTVL.

J is TRBJ2-3 and V is TRBV30, with D perhaps TRBD2 (5 bases). Trimming cost V 5 bases and J 0 bases, with 9 bases left between them. Germline CDR1 is GTSNPN and CDR2 is SVGIG (reference sequence). The CDR3 is 13 residues long. The CDR3: CAWAGPSTDTQYF. CDR3 DNA: TGTGCCTGGGCGGGCCCTAGCACAGATACGCAGTATTTT.

This clonotype was observed many times. The V gene is TRBV20-1, the J gene TRBJ2-3; D not certain. Per the germline V gene, CDR1 is DFQATT and CDR2 is SNEGSKA (reference sequence). Trimming shortened V by 3 bases and J by 2 bases, and 3 bases separated the two germline ends. The CDR3 is made up of 11 amino acids. The CDR3 here is CSASHTDTQYF. The DNA for the CDR3 is TGCAGTGCTAGTCACACAGATACGCAGTATTTT.

As DNA, the CDR3 is TGCAGTGCTAGAGTGACAGAAGAGACCCAGTACTTC. The encoded protein is CSARVTEETQYF. V is TRBV20-1 and J is TRBJ2-5; tentative D call: TRBD1 (5 bases). The CDR3 consists of 12 residues. Trimming took off 1 base at V and 3 bases at J, with 6 bases between the two ends. Germline loops: CDR1 DFQATT, CDR2 SNEGSKA (reference sequence).

V gene TRBV12-3 or TRBV12-4 combines with J gene TRBJ1-1; TRBD1 might be the D (5 bases). The CDR3 sequence is 12 residues long. V gave up 5 bases and J gave up 6 bases, with 10 bases separating them. DNA of the CDR3: TGTGCCAGCAGTCCCGTGGGGCCTGAAGCTTTCTTT. Translation: CASSPVGPEAFF.